This T cell receptor (beta chain) emerged from a study of blood T cell repertoires in COVID-19. Study context: Both acute and convalescent COVID-19 samples were obtained from the United States, Italy and Spain. T cells, B-cell-depleted T cells, or PBMCs supplied cDNA or gDNA.

Original processing methods: Cell counts per sample came from amplifying reference gene primers. Sequencing used immunoSEQ multiplex PCR; TCRdb keeps in-frame clones, though not all of them. V and J calls and clone size are given by that table; D and trimming were obtained from the DNA. The data hold more than 250,000 clones, with about nine tenths observed a single time. Sequenced: peripheral blood. The receptor was isolated from a man between 50 and 59 years old with active or convalescent COVID-19.

The CDR3 DNA reads TGTGCCAGCTCACCCAGCGCGGGGACTTTCACCGGGGAGCTGTTTTTT. Encoded protein: CASSPSAGTFTGELFF. J is TRBJ2-2 and V is TRBV18; possibly TRBD2 for D (6 bases). Trimming pared 3 bases from V and 4 bases from J, leaving 15 bases between. The CDR3 totals 16 residues. CDR1 and CDR2 from the germline V gene are KGHSH and LQKENI.